Each of the 2 T cell receptor beta chains below was sequenced from the same sample in a study of cytotoxic CD8 clonotypes in ibrutinib-treated CLL. The table came from immunoSEQ multiplex PCR; TCRdb's copy has only in-frame clones and leaves some out. Of approximately 120,000 clones listed, roughly 57% are singletons. The sample in question was PBMCs, obtained after 24 months of ibrutinib treatment. These receptors were collected from a human donor with chronic lymphocytic leukemia.

CDR3 amino acids: CASSPRTKETQYF. In DNA form, the CDR3 reads TGCGCCAGCAGTCCTAGGACTAAAGAGACCCAGTACTTC. This chain connects TRBV5-1 to TRBJ2-5; TRBD2 might be the D (6 bases). V was trimmed by 5 bases and J by 3 bases, leaving 11 bases between them. Germline V gene sequence: CDR1 SGHRS, CDR2 YFSETQ. CDR3 length equals 13 residues.

The chain carries TRBV2 and TRBJ2-7; 8 positions agree with TRBD2. Trimming cost V 3 bases and J 2 bases; bases outside gene matches: 3. The CDR3 length is 14 residues. Germline V CDR1 and CDR2: SNHLY, FYNNEI. The CDR3: CASSEQRGPYEQYF. DNA of the CDR3: TGTGCCAGCAGTGAGCAGCGGGGGCCCTACGAGCAGTACTTC.